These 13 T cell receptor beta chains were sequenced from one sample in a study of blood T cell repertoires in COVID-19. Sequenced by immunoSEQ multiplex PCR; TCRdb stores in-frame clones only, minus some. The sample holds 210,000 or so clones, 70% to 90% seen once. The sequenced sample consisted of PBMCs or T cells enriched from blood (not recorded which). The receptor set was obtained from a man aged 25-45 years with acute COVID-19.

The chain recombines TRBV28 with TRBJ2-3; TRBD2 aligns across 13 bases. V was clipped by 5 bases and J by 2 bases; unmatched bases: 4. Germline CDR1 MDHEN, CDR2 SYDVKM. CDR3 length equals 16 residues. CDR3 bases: TGTGCCAGCAGTCCGGGACTAGCGGGGCCCACAGATACGCAGTATTTT. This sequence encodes CASSPGLAGPTDTQYF.

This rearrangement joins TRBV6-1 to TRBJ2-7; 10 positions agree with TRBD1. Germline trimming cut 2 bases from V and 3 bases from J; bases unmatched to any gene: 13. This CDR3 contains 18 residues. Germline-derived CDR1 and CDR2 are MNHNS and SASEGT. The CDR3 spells CASSERLIRDRGNYEQYF. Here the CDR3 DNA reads TGTGCCAGCAGTGAACGACTTATCCGGGACAGGGGAAACTACGAGCAGTACTTC.

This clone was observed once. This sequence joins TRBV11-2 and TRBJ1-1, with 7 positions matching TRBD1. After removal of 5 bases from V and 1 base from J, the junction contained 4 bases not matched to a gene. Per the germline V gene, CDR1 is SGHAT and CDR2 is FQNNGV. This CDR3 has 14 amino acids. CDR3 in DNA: TGTGCCAGCAGCGCTCAGGGGGGGAACACTGAAGCTTTCTTT. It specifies CASSAQGGNTEAFF.

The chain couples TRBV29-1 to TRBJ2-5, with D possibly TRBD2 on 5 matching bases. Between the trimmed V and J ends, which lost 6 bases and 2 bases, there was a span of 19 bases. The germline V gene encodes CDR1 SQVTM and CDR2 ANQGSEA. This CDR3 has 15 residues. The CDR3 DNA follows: TGCAGCGTCGAACCGCTCCGGGGTCGGCAAGAGACCCAGTACTTC. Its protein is CSVEPLRGRQETQYF.

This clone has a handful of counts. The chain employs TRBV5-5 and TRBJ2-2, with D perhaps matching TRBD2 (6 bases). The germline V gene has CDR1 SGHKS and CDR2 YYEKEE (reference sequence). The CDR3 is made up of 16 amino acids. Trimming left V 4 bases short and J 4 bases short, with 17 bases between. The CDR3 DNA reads TGTGCCAGCAGCCCTACCGCGGTGGGGGGCACCGGGGAGCTGTTTTTT. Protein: CASSPTAVGGTGELFF. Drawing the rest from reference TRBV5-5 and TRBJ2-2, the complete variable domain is DAGVTQSPTHLIKTRGQQVTLRCSPISGHKSVSWYQQVLGQGPQFIFQYYEKEERGRGNFPDRFSARQFPNYSSELNVNALLLGDSALYLCASSPTAVGGTGELFFGEGSRLTVL.

CDR3 DNA: TGTGCCAGCAGCTTCGATAATTCACCCCTCCACTTT. This codes for CASSFDNSPLHF. The chain carries TRBV7-9 and TRBJ1-6; no reliable D call. V dropped 3 bases and J dropped 5 bases, with 2 bases sitting between them. This CDR3 has 12 amino acids. Germline CDR1 reads SEHNR; CDR2 reads FQNEAQ (reference sequence).

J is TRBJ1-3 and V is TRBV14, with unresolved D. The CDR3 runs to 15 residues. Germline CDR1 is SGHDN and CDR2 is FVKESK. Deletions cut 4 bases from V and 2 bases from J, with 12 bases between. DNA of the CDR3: TGTGCCAGCAGCCCACTCGAGGATGCTGGAAACACCATATATTTT. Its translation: CASSPLEDAGNTIYF.

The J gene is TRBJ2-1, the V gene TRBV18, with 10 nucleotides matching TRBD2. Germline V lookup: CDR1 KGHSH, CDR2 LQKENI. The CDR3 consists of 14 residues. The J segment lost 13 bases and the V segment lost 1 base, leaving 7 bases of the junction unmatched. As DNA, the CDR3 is TGTGCCAGCTCACCACTCCTTCTAGCGGGGGTACAGTTCTTC. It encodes CASSPLLLAGVQFF.

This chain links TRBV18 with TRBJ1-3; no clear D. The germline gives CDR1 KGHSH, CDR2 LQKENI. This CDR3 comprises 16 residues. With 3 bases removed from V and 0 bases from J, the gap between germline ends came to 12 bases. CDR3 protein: CASSPVGGSSGNTIYF. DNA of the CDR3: TGTGCCAGCTCACCCGTCGGCGGGAGCTCTGGAAACACCATATATTTT.

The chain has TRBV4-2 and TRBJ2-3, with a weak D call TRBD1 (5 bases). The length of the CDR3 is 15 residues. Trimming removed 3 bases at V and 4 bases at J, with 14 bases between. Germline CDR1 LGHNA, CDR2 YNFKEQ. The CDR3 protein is CASSHATVPPDTQYF. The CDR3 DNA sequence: TGTGCCAGCAGCCACGCGACAGTCCCCCCAGATACGCAGTATTTT.

This CDR3 is CSVGLAGGRSTGELFF. In DNA form, the CDR3 reads TGCAGCGTGGGACTAGCGGGGGGCCGAAGCACCGGGGAGCTGTTTTTT. The J gene is TRBJ2-2, the V gene TRBV29-1, with TRBD2 matching over 15 bases. J was trimmed by 4 bases and V by 6 bases; bases with no gene match: 6. Per germline, CDR1 SQVTM and CDR2 ANQGSEA. The CDR3 has 16 residues.

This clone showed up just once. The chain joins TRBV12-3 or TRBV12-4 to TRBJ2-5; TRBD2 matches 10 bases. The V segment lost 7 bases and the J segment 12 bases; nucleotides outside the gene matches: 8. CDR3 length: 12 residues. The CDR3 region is CASTQPGTSEYF. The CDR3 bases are TGTGCCAGCACTCAACCAGGGACTAGCGAGTACTTC.

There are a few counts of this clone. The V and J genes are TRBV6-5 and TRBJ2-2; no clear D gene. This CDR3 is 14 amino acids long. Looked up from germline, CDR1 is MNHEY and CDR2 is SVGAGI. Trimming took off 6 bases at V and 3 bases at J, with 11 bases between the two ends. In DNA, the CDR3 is TGTGCCAGCAGACTTTCAGGCGACACCGGGGAGCTGTTTTTT. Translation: CASRLSGDTGELFF.